This T cell receptor (beta chain) emerged from a study of T cell repertoires in cytomegalovirus infection. For the study at large: The authors relied on CMV epitopes, both recently identified HLA-C-restricted and well-studied HLA-B-restricted. Indications came from public TCR beta signatures; they pointed to CMV infection and to a matching HLA type. Findings of the study overall: CMV-specific HLA-C-restricted TCR beta clonotypes dominated the ex vivo response. Cumulative frequency (of public TCR beta family members) identified carriers of CMV plus the relevant HLA.

TCRdb used MiXCR to reprocess the reads, holding one entry per CDR3 protein. The sample consists of hundreds of thousands of distinct CDR3 sequences, more than 30% of them appearing once. Germline CDR1 SGHTA, CDR2 FQGNSA. The CDR3 runs to 13 residues. V was pared by 6 bases and J by 0 bases, with 8 bases between. Turning to this clonotype: Its antigen remains unidentified.

The sequences come from cultured PBMCs, collected from culture after CMV antigen stimulation. The V and J genes are TRBV7-2 and TRBJ1-1; D gene unclear. The sequence came from a human donor in good health (CMV status not recorded). Some clones in this sample may be carry-over from other donors' samples. This CDR3 is CASRNSVNTEAFF. The CDR3 DNA reads TGTGCCAGCAGGAACTCGGTGAACACTGAAGCTTTCTTT.